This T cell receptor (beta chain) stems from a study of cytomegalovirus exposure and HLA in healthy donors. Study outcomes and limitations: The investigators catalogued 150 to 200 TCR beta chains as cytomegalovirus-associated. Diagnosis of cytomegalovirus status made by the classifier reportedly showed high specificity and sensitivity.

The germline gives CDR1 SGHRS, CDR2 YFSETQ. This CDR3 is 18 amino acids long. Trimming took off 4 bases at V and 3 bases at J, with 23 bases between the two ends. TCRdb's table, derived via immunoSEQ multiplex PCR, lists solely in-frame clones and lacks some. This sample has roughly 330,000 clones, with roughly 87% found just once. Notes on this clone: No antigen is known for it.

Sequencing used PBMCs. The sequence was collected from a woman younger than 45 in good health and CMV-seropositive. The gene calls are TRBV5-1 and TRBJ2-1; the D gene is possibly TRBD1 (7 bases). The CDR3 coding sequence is TGCGCCAGCAGCGACAGAAGAGGGGGGACAGCTTTCTACAATGAGCAGTTCTTC. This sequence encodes CASSDRRGGTAFYNEQFF.